The entry that follows covers one TCR beta chain sequence. The data are from a study of control samples from healthy donors and cancer patients. The germline V and J ends were trimmed by 1 base and 5 bases, with 11 bases remaining between them. The CDR3 is 14 amino acids. The germline V gene has CDR1 GTSNPN and CDR2 SVGIG (reference sequence). Libraries were prepared by immunoSEQ multiplex PCR; TCRdb keeps only in-frame clonotypes and omits some of them. The top ten clones hold roughly 1.6% of a sample with 150,000 to 200,000 clones, 85% to 95% of them seen once. Sequencing was performed on blood. The V call is TRBV30, the J call TRBJ2-2, with a tentative D call TRBD2 (5 bases). This sequence originates from a man between 18 and 29 years old in good health. DNA of the CDR3: TGTGCCTGGAGTGGCCAGAGGGAAACCGGGGAGCTGTTTTTT. This gives the protein CAWSGQRETGELFF.